A single sample gave rise to the 6 T cell receptor beta chains below, sequenced in a study of blood T cell repertoires in COVID-19. Clones were sequenced by immunoSEQ multiplex PCR, and TCRdb holds only the in-frame ones, with some missing. This table holds some 270,000 clones, 88% found once. The source material was PBMCs or T cells enriched from blood (not recorded which). These receptors all stem from a woman between 40 and 50 years old who had been exposed to COVID-19.

The chain carries TRBV7-9 and TRBJ2-3; D gene unclear. The CDR3 length is 16 residues. Germline V gene sequence: CDR1 SEHNR, CDR2 FQNEAQ (reference sequence). V lost 6 bases and J lost 4, with 20 bases in between. In nucleotides, the CDR3 is TGTGCCAGCAGGACCACGGTTCGAGGTTCCCCAGATACGCAGTATTTT. Translation: CASRTTVRGSPDTQYF.

For this clone: This sample also contains other DNA sequences that code for the same CDR3. CDR3 residues: CAISETGYGYTF. The CDR3 DNA is TGTGCCATCAGTGAAACAGGCTATGGCTACACCTTC. This chain connects TRBV10-3 to TRBJ1-2; D is perhaps TRBD1 (5 bases). With 3 bases removed from V and 4 bases from J, the gap between germline ends came to 6 bases. Germline V lookup: CDR1 ENHRY, CDR2 SYGVKD. The CDR3 is made up of 12 amino acids.

This chain links TRBV9 with TRBJ1-6; a weak D match, TRBD1 (5 bases). The V end was cut by 3 bases, the J end by 5 bases, with 18 bases between. This CDR3 has 17 residues. Germline CDR1 and CDR2: SGDLS and YYNGEE. CDR3 nucleotide sequence: TGTGCCAGCAGCGAGGGGAGGTTTCGACAGAATAATTCACCCCTCCACTTT. Translating it yields CASSEGRFRQNNSPLHF.

The genes are TRBV2 and TRBJ1-5; 7 bases are shared with TRBD1. CDR1 and CDR2 from the germline V gene are SNHLY and FYNNEI. With V trimmed by 4 bases and J by 1 base, 4 bases remained unmatched. This CDR3 has 15 residues. Written as DNA, the CDR3 is TGTGCCAGCAGTGCAGGGGGTGTCAGCAATCAGCCCCAGCATTTT. Encoded protein: CASSAGGVSNQPQHF.

V gene TRBV21-1 combines with J gene TRBJ1-2; the table gives TRBD1 as D, unverified against the DNA. TRBV21-1 is classified as a pseudogene. The CDR3 extends over 14 amino acids. DNA of the CDR3: TGTGCCAGCAATAGTAAGGGGGAAATCGTGGGCTACACCTTC. This encodes CASNSKGEIVGYTF.

Only one count was recorded for this clone. The J gene is TRBJ2-2, the V gene TRBV5-8; 7 nucleotides align to TRBD1. Germline lookup yields CDR1 SGHTS and CDR2 YDEGEE. The CDR3 contains 16 residues. Losses at the gene ends were 4 bases for V and 6 bases for J; bases not matched to a gene: 12. CDR3: CASSPRTGGSAGELFF. CDR3 nucleotide sequence: TGTGCCAGCAGCCCGAGGACAGGCGGTTCGGCCGGGGAGCTGTTTTTT.